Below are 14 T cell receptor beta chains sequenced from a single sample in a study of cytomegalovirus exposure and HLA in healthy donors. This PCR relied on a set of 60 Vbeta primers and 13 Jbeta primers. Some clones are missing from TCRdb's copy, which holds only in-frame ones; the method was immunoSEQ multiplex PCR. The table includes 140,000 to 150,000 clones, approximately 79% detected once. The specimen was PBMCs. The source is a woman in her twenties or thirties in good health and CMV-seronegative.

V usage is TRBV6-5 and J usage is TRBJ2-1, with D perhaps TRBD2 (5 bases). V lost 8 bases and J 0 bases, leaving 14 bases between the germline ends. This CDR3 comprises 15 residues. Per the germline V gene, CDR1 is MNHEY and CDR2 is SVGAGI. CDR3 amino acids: CASAMRVSSYNEQFF. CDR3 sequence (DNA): TGTGCCAGCGCAATGAGGGTCAGCTCCTACAATGAGCAGTTCTTC.

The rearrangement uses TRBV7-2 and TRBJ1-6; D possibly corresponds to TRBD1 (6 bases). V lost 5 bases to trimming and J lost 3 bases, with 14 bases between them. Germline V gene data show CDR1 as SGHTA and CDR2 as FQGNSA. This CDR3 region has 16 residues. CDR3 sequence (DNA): TGTGCCAGCAGCACCCGAGGACAGTACTATAATTCACCCCTCCACTTT. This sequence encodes CASSTRGQYYNSPLHF. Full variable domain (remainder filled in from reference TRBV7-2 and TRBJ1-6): GAGVSQSPSNKVTEKGKDVELRCDPISGHTALYWYRQSLGQGLEFLIYFQGNSAPDKSGLPSDRFSAERTGGSVSTLTIQRTQQEDSAVYLCASSTRGQYYNSPLHFGNGTRLTVT.

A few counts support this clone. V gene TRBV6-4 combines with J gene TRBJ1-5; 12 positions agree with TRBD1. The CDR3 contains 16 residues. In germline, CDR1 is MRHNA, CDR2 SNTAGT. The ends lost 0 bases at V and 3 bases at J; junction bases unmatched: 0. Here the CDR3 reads CASSDSGQGANQPQHF. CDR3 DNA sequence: TGTGCCAGCAGTGACTCGGGACAGGGGGCCAATCAGCCCCAGCATTTT.

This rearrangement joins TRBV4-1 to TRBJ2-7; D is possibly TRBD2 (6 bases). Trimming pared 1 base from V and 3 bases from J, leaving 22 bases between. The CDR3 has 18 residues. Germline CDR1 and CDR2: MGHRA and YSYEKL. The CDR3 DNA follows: TGCGCCAGCAGCCAAGTTGTATTGGGCGGAGGGTACCACTACGAGCAGTACTTC. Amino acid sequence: CASSQVVLGGGYHYEQYF.

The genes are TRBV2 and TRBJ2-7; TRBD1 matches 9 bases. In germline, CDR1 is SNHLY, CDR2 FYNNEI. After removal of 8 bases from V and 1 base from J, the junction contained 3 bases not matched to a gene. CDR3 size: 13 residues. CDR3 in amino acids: CASETGGSYEQYF. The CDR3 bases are TGTGCCAGCGAGACAGGGGGTTCCTACGAGCAGTACTTC.

CDR3 residues: CASSVEAGRVGELFF. CDR3 coding DNA: TGTGCCAGCAGCGTAGAAGCGGGAAGGGTCGGGGAGCTGTTTTTT. The chain carries TRBV9 and TRBJ2-2; TRBD2 matches at 7 bases. Losses at the gene ends were 0 bases for V and 7 bases for J; bases not matched to a gene: 6. The CDR3 contains 15 residues. Germline CDR1 reads SGDLS; CDR2 reads YYNGEE.

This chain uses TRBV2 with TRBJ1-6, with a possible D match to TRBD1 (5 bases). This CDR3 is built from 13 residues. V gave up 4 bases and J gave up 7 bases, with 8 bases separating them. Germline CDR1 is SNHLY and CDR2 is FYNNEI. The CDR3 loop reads CASSVNRNSPLHF. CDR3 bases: TGTGCCAGCAGTGTTAACAGGAATTCACCCCTCCACTTT.

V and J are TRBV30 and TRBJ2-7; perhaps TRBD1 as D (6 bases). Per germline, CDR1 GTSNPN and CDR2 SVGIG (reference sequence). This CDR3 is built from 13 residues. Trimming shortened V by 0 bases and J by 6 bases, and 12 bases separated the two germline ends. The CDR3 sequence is CAWSVQGIFEQYF. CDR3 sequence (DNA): TGTGCCTGGAGTGTACAGGGAATTTTCGAGCAGTACTTC.

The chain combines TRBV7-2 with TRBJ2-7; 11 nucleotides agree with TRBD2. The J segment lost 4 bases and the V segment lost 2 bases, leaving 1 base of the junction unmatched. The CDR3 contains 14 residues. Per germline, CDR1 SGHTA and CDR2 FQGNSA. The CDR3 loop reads CASSLPSGGYEQYF. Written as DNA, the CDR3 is TGTGCCAGCAGCTTACCTAGCGGGGGGTACGAGCAGTACTTC.

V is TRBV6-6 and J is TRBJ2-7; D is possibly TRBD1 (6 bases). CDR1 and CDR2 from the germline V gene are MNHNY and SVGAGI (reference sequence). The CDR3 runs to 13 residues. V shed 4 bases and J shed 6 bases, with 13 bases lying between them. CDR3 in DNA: TGTGCCAGCAGTTTGGCAGGGGTTTCCGAGCAGTACTTC. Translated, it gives CASSLAGVSEQYF.

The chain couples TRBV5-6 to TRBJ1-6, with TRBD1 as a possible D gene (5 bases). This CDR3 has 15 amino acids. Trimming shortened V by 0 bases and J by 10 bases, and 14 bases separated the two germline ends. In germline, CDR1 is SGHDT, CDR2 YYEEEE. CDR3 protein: CASSLEQGSGSPLHF. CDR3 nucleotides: TGTGCCAGCAGCTTGGAGCAGGGATCCGGCTCACCCCTCCACTTT.

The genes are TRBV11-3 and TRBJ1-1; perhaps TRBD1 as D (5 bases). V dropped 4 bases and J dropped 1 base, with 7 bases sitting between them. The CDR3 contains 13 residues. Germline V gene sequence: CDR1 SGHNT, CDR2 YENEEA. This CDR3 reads CASSSTANTEAFF. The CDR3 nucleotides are TGTGCCAGCAGCTCGACAGCGAACACTGAAGCTTTCTTT.

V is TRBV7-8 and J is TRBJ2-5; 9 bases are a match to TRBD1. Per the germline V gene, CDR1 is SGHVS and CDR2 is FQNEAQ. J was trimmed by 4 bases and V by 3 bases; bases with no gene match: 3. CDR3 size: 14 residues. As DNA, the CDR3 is TGTGCCAGCAGCTTTAGGGACAGGGTAGAGACCCAGTACTTC. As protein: CASSFRDRVETQYF.

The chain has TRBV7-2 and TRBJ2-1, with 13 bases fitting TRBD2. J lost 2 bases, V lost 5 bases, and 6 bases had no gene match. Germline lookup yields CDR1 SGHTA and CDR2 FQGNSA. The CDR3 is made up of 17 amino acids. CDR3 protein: CASSHTGLAGAYNEQFF. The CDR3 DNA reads TGTGCCAGCAGCCACACAGGACTAGCGGGGGCCTACAATGAGCAGTTCTTC. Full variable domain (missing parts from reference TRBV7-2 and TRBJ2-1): GAGVSQSPSNKVTEKGKDVELRCDPISGHTALYWYRQSLGQGLEFLIYFQGNSAPDKSGLPSDRFSAERTGGSVSTLTIQRTQQEDSAVYLCASSHTGLAGAYNEQFFGPGTRLTVL.